This T cell receptor beta chain emerged from a study of T-cell reconstitution after alpha-beta-depleted transplantation in children. Per germline, CDR1 SGHTA and CDR2 FQGNSA. V shed 1 base and J shed 2 bases, with 10 bases lying between them. This CDR3 spans 15 amino acids. Unique molecular identifiers featured in how the TCRbeta library was prepared. Using its own MiXCR run on the PCR reads, TCRdb lists one record per CDR3 protein. Of 420,000 or so distinct CDR3 sequences listed, approximately 11% are singletons. The chain uses TRBV7-2 and TRBJ2-3; D is uncertain. The receptor's source is a human donor who donated a stem cell graft to a child with acute myeloid leukemia. The specimen comprised PBMCs from the stem cell graft donor, sampled from the stem cell graft. CDR3 residues: CASSLVETTTDTQYF. The CDR3 DNA reads as TGTGCCAGCAGCTTAGTCGAGACCACCACAGATACGCAGTATTTT.